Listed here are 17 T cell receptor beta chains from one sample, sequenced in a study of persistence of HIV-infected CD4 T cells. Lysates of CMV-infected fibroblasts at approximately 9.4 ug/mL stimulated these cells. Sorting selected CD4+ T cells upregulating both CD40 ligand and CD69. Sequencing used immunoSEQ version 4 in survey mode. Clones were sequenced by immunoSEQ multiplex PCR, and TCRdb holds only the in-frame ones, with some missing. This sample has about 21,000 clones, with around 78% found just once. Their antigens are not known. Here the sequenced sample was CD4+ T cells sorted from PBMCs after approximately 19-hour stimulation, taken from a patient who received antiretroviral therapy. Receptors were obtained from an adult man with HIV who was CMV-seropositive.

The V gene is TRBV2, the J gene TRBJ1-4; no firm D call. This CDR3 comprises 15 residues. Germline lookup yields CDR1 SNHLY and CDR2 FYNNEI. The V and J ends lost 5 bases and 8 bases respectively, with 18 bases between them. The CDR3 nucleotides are TGTGCCAGCAGTTTATACCTTGGTCTTGGGGAAAAACTGTTTTTT. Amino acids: CASSLYLGLGEKLFF.

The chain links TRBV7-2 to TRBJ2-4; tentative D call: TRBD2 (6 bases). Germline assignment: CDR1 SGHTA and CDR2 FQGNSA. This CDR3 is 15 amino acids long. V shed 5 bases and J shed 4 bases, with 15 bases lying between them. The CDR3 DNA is TGTGCCAGCAGCCCGCCGGGGCTAGCGAAAAACATTCAGTACTTC. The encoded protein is CASSPPGLAKNIQYF.

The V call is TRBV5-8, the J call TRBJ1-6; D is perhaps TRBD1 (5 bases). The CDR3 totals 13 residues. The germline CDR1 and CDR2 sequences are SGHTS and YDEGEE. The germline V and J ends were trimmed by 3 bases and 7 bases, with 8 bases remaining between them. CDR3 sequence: CASSSAGNSPLHF. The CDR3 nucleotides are TGTGCCAGCAGCTCTGCAGGGAATTCACCCCTCCACTTT.

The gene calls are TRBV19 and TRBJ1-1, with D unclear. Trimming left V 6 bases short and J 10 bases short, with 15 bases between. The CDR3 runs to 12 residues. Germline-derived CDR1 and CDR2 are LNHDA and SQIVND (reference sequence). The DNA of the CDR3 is TGTGCCAGTAGCCAGAACAGCCCCCCAGCTTTCTTT. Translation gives CASSQNSPPAFF.

The CDR3 bases are TGTGCCAGTAGTAATGACAGGGGTGCTGGAAACACCATATATTTT. Translating it yields CASSNDRGAGNTIYF. This rearrangement joins TRBV19 to TRBJ1-3; 8 nucleotides match TRBD1. The CDR3 consists of 15 residues. CDR1 LNHDA and CDR2 SQIVND come from the germline V gene (reference sequence). V lost 4 bases, J lost 2 bases, and 4 bases stayed unmatched.

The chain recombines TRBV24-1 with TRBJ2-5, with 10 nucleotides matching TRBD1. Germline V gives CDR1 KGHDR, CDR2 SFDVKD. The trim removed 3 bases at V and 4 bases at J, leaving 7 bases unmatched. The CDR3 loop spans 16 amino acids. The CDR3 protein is CATSDPTGTGVETQYF. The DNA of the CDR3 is TGTGCCACCAGTGATCCTACCGGGACAGGGGTAGAGACCCAGTACTTC.

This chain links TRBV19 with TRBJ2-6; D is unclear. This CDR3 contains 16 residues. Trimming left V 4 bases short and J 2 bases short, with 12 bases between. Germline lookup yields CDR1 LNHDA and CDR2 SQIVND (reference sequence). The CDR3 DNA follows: TGTGCCAGTAGTACTCAGATGAAAACTGGGGCCAACGTCCTGACTTTC. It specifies CASSTQMKTGANVLTF.

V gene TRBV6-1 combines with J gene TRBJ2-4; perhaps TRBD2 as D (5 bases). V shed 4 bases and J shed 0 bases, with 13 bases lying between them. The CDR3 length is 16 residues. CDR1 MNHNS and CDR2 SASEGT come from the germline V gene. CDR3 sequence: CASSGMAGLAKNIQYF. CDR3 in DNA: TGTGCCAGCAGTGGGATGGCAGGACTAGCCAAAAACATTCAGTACTTC.

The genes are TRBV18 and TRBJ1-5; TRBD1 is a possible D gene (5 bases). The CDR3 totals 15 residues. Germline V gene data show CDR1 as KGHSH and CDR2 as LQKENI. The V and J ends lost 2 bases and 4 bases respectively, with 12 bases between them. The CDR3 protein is CASSPDQGSNQPQHF. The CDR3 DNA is TGTGCCAGCTCACCAGACCAGGGTTCGAATCAGCCCCAGCATTTT.

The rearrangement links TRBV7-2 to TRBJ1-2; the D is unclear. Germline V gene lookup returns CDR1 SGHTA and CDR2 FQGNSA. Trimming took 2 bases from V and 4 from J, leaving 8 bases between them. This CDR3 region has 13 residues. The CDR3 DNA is TGTGCCAGCAGCTTATTGGAGCTCTATGGCTACACCTTC. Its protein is CASSLLELYGYTF. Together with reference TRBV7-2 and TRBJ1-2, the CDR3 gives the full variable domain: GAGVSQSPSNKVTEKGKDVELRCDPISGHTALYWYRQSLGQGLEFLIYFQGNSAPDKSGLPSDRFSAERTGGSVSTLTIQRTQQEDSAVYLCASSLLELYGYTFGSGTRLTVV.

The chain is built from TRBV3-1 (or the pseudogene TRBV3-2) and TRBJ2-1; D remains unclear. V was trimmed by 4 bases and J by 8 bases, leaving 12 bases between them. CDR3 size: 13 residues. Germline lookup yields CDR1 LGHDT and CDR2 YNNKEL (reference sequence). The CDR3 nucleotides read TGTGCCAGCAGCCGCTTCCTAGAATATGAGCAGTTCTTC. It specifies CASSRFLEYEQFF.

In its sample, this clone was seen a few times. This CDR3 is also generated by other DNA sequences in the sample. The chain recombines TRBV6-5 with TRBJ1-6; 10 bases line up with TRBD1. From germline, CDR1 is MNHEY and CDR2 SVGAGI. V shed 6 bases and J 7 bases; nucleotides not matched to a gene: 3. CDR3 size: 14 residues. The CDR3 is CASSRDRGNSPLHF. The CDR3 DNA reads TGTGCCAGCAGCCGGGACAGGGGAAATTCACCCCTCCACTTT.

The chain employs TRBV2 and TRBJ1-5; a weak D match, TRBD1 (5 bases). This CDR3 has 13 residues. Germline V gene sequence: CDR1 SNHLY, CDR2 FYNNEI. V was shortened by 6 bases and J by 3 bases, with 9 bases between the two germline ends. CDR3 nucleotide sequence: TGTGCCAGCAGGCAGGGTATCAATCAGCCCCAGCATTTT. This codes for CASRQGINQPQHF.

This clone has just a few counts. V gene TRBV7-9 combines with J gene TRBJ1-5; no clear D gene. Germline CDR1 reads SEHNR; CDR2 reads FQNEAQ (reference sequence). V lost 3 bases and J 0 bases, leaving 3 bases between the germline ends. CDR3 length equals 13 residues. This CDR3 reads CASSFNSNQPQHF. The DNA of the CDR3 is TGTGCCAGCAGCTTCAATAGCAATCAGCCCCAGCATTTT.

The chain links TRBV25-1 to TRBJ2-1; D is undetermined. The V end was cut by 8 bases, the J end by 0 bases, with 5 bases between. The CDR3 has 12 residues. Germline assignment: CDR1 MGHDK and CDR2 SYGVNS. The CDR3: CASRSSYNEQFF. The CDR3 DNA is TGTGCCAGCCGGAGCTCCTACAATGAGCAGTTCTTC.

This chain's CDR3 is CASSFRAASDTQYF. The CDR3 DNA follows: TGTGCCAGCAGTTTCCGGGCCGCGTCAGATACGCAGTATTTT. V gene TRBV28 combines with J gene TRBJ2-3; no clear D. The CDR3 totals 14 residues. Deletions cut 3 bases from V and 4 bases from J, with 11 bases between. CDR1 is MDHEN, CDR2 SYDVKM, per germline.

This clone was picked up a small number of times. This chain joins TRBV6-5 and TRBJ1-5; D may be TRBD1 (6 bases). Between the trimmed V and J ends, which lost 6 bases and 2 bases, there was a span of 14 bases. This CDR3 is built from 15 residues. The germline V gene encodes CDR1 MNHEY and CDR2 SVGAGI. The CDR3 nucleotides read TGTGCCAGCAGCGACGACAGGCGAGGCAATCAGCCCCAGCATTTT. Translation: CASSDDRRGNQPQHF.